This TCR beta chain derives from a study of tumor-infiltrating lymphocytes in primary liver carcinoma. Across the study: Men and women, 30 to 69 years of age, made up the patients.

Researchers generated TCR beta cDNA from approximately 0.55 ug of total RNA, relying on a constant-region primer. Each TCR beta library was derived from three nested multiplex PCR rounds that employed slightly modified ARM-PCR. Each of the first two PCR rounds ran nine to ten cycles with TRBV1-TRBV30 forward and C-beta reverse primers. TCRdb reprocessed the multiplex PCR reads with MiXCR, giving one entry per CDR3 protein. Of nearly 200,000 distinct CDR3 sequences listed, around 60% are singletons. The study extracted blood RNA from unsorted whole blood and also extracted germline DNA. Germline values: CDR1 SGHNT, CDR2 YYREEE (reference sequence). The CDR3 loop spans 16 amino acids. A remark on this clonotype: Germline and junction disagree at one end, which may indicate a read error.

The chain combines TRBV5-4 with TRBJ2-5; 11 bases line up with TRBD1. The specimen sequenced was peripheral blood. This clonotype was sampled from an older woman with primary liver carcinoma and hepatitis B virus infection. CDR3 region: CTSSLVGTGGKETQYF. DNA of the CDR3: TGTACCAGCAGCTTGGTGGGGACAGGGGGGAAAGAGACCCAGTACTTC.